This entry is about one T cell receptor beta chain. The CDR3 has 13 amino acids. The germline V gene encodes CDR1 LNHDA and CDR2 SQIVND (reference sequence). V lost 9 bases to trimming and J lost 5 bases, with 13 bases between them. TCRdb keeps only in-frame clones here, not all; method: immunoSEQ multiplex PCR. The table shows around 120,000 clones, with approximately 85% occurring only once. This record belongs to a study of T cell responses to AZD1222 COVID-19 vaccine. The rearrangement links TRBV19 to TRBJ1-4, with D possibly being TRBD1 (5 bases). This TCR derives from an adult in good health. Sample: peripheral blood, taken on day 0 of AZD1222 vaccination. The CDR3: CASKTDENEKLFF. The DNA for the CDR3 is TGTGCCAGCAAGACAGACGAGAATGAAAAACTGTTTTTT.